This T cell receptor delta chain was captured in a study of delta chains in infants with herpesvirus infections. The CDR3 runs to 14 residues. V lost 1 base and J lost 3; bases outside the gene matches: 1. Germline V CDR1 and CDR2: GEAIGNYY, EKD. Judged by abundance, this clone is medium-sized. PBMC RNA was reverse transcribed using gamma-chain- and delta-chain-specific primers. TCRdb reanalyzed the RT-PCR reads using CATT. This sample yields roughly 1,300 delta-chain clones, of which roughly a third are seen a single time; approximately 25% belongs to the top ten. The sequencing here drew on peripheral blood, taken at time point 2 of longitudinal follow-up. This sequence was found in a human donor who was a Ugandan infant, either HIV-exposed or HIV-unexposed (not recorded which). The chain has TRDV2 and TRDJ1, with 10 bases aligning to TRDD3. CDR3 sequence reads: CACDTGGYADKLIF. In DNA form, the CDR3 reads TGTGCCTGTGACACGGGGGGATACGCCGATAAACTCATCTTT.